The source of this T cell receptor (beta chain) is a study of T cell changes during pregnancy in multiple sclerosis. Using immunoSEQ multiplex PCR, the repertoire was profiled, and TCRdb retains in-frame clones only, with some absent. The data hold tens of thousands of clones, with around 90% observed a single time. The V gene lost 4 bases and the J gene lost 4 bases, with 11 bases spanning the gap. This CDR3 is built from 15 residues. Germline V CDR1 and CDR2: SGHVS, FQNEAQ. The input for sequencing was CD4+ T cells from peripheral blood mononuclear cells, taken in the second trimester of pregnancy. This sequence joins TRBV7-8 and TRBJ1-6, with D possibly being TRBD1 (5 bases). The TCR sequence derives from a female donor with multiple sclerosis, enrolled in a pregnancy study. The CDR3 region has the DNA TGTGCCAGCAGCTCGATAGGGGCTTATAATTCACCCCTCCACTTT. This encodes CASSSIGAYNSPLHF.